This T cell receptor beta chain is drawn from a study of chemoradiotherapy in HPV16-positive cancers. Only in-frame clones appear in the TCRdb table, and some are missing; sequencing was by immunoSEQ multiplex PCR. The sample records about 32,000 clones, roughly 88% being singletons. V gave up 5 bases and J gave up 9 bases; unmatched junction bases: 9. In germline, CDR1 is SGHTA, CDR2 FQGNSA. This CDR3 comprises 14 residues. The sequences come from blood, collected from a patient who underwent chemoradiotherapy. This clonotype originated in a human donor with HPV-associated anogenital cancer. The chain carries TRBV7-2 and TRBJ2-1, with TRBD2 identical over 8 bases. The CDR3 bases are TGTGCCAGCAGCCTCAGCGGGAGTAAAGGTGAGCAGTTCTTC. Its protein product is CASSLSGSKGEQFF.